The entry below describes one TCR beta chain. This entry comes from a study of blood T cell repertoires in COVID-19. The overall study: Italy, Spain and the United States were the sources of the convalescent and acute COVID-19 samples.

Germline V lookup: CDR1 SGHRS, CDR2 YFSETQ. V shed 4 bases and J 0 bases; nucleotides not matched to a gene: 6. The CDR3 is 15 residues long. Original handling: How many nucleated cells were present was estimated from reference gene primer amplification. Sequenced by immunoSEQ multiplex PCR; TCRdb stores in-frame clones only, minus some. D and trimming were read from the DNA, whereas the V and J calls and clone size are those reported in that table. The sample consists of a few hundred thousand clones, about 86% of them appearing once. The chain recombines TRBV5-1 with TRBJ1-1; 7 nucleotides line up with TRBD1. The sequencing input was PBMCs or T cells enriched from blood (not recorded which). The receptor comes from a woman under 40 who had been exposed to COVID-19. CDR3: CASSQRTGLNTEAFF. CDR3 DNA sequence: TGCGCCAGCAGCCAAAGGACAGGTCTGAACACTGAAGCTTTCTTT.